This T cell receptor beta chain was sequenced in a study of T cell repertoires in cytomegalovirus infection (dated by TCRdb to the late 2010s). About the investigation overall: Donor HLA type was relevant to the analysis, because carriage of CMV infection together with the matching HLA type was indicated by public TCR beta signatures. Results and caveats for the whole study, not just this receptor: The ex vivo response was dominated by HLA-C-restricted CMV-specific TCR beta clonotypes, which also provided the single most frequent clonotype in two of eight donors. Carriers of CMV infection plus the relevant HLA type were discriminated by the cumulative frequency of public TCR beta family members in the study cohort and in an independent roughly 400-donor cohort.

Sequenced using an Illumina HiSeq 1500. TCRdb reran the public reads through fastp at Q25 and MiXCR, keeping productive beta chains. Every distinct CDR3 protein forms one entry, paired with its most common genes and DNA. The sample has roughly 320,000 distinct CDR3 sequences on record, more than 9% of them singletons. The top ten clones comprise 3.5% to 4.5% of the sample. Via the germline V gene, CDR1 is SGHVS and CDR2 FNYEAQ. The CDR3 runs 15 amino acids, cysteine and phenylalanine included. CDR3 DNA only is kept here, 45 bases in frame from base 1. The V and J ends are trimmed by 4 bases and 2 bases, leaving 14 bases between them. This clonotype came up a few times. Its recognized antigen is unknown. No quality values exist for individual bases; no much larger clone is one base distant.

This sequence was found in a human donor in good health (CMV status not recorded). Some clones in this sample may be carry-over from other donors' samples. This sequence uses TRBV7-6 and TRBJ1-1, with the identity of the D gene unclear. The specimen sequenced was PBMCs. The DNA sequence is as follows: TGTGCCAGCAGCTCGCGGGGAAACCTTAACACTGAAGCTTTCTTT. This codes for CASSSRGNLNTEAFF.